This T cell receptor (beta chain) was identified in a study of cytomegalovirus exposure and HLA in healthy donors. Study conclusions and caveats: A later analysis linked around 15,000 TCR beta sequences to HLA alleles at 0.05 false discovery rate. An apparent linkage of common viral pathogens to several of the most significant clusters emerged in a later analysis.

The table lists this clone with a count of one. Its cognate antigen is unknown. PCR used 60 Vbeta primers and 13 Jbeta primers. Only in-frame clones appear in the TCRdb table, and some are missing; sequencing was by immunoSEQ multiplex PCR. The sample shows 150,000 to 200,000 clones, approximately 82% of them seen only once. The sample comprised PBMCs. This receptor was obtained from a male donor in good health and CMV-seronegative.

CDR3 bases: TGTGCCAGCGGTACAGGGAGCTCCTACGAGCAGTACTTC. Translated: CASGTGSSYEQYF. This chain connects TRBV6-1 to TRBJ2-7, with D perhaps TRBD1 (6 bases). This CDR3 spans 13 amino acids. Looked up from germline, CDR1 is MNHNS and CDR2 is SASEGT. With 8 bases removed from V and 0 bases from J, the gap between germline ends came to 11 bases.